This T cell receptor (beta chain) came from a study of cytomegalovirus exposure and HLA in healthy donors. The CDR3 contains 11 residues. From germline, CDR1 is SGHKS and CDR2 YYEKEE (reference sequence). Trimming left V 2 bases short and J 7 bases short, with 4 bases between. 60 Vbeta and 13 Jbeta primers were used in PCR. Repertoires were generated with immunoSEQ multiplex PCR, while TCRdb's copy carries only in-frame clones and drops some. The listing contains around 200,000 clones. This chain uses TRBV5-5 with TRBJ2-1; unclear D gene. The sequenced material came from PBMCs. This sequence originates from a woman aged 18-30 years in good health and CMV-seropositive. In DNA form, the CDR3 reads TGTGCCAGCAGCTTCGTTAATGAGCAGTTCTTC. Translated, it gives CASSFVNEQFF.